This record looks at one TCR beta chain sequence and its context. Its target antigen remains unknown. Qualities for individual bases were not recorded, and no much larger clone is one base off. These data are taken from a study of a mutant IDH1 vaccine in newly diagnosed glioma (dated by TCRdb to the early 2020s). Study-level background: Of the 32 patients who were treated, 62.5% were male and roughly 38% were female, and the mean age was roughly 40 years. Prior to enrollment, standard therapy consisting of radiotherapy alone, temozolomide alone, or radiochemotherapy with temozolomide had been administered to patients, with the combination being received by most patients. Six visits were used for peripheral blood collection: V03 (baseline), V05, V07, V10, V12 and V13. Longitudinal TCRB deep sequencing was performed for around 23 treated patients wherever samples were available for exploratory analyses.

V trim: 4 bases; J trim: 6 bases; unmatched bases: 7. Sequences LNHNV (CDR1) and YYDKDF (CDR2) are obtained from the germline V gene (reference sequence). The CDR3 starts with the cysteine, ends with the phenylalanine, and has 15 residues. The CDR3 DNA has 45 bases and is translated from base 1. Broad study findings and their caveats: Vaccine-induced immune responses across multiple MHC alleles were detected in about 93% of patients. It was noted by the authors that analyses of patient blood samples could not be reproduced owing to sample limitations. Pseudoprogression seemed to be unrelated to changes in the top peripheral T cell clonotypes found by TCRB sequencing. PBMC samples for TCRB deep sequencing were selected based on availability.

The intended sense of this specimen's time point label: baseline, week 1 (first vaccination visit). The treatment or condition label, read with the paper, signifies: pre-vaccination baseline after standard-of-care therapy. Donors had newly diagnosed WHO grade 3 or 4 IDH1-mutant astrocytomas with loss of nuclear ATRX. The samples were drawn from NOA16, a multicentre, single-arm, open-label phase I trial in Germany that tested a mutant IDH1 peptide vaccine in humans for the first time. For immunogenicity testing, the blood drawn at visit V03 was used as the baseline sample. Genomic DNA for TCRB sequencing was extracted from EDTA blood using the DNeasy Blood and Tissue Kit. Libraries were prepared through the immunoSEQ multiplex PCR assay. Rearranged TCR beta chain sequences were amplified with the hsTCRB Kit following the manufacturer's protocol. TCRB libraries were sequenced on an Illumina MiSeq. Turning to the authors' computational methods: The kit vendor's proprietary platform handled demultiplexing, trimming and gene mapping. The table was pulled from immuneACCESS by TCRdb, which kept in-frame rearrangements only. Such tables lose some clones; where checked, under half of the loss comes from unresolved V genes, and the rest has no known cause. That table furnishes V, J and clone size, whereas the DNA furnished D and trimming. The sample data list fewer than 100,000 clones, and approximately 90% of these were observed just once. The top ten constitute roughly 0.58% of the sample.

This TCR came from a woman aged 50 to 60 with glioma. This specimen was PBMCs, taken from a glioma patient treated with radiotherapy, temozolomide or both. This sequence uses TRBV15 and TRBJ2-2, and TRBD2 matches 8 of the central bases. CDR3 protein: CATSIGLAGSGELFF. The sequence in DNA is TGTGCCACCAGCATTGGGCTAGCGGGCTCCGGGGAGCTGTTTTTT. Extended through the reference TRBV15 and TRBJ2-2 proteins, this CDR3 yields the full variable domain: DAMVIQNPRYQVTQFGKPVTLSCSQTLNHNVMYWYQQKSSQAPKLLFHYYDKDFNNEADTPDNFQSRRPNTSFCFLDIRSPGLGDTAMYLCATSIGLAGSGELFFGEGSRLTVL.